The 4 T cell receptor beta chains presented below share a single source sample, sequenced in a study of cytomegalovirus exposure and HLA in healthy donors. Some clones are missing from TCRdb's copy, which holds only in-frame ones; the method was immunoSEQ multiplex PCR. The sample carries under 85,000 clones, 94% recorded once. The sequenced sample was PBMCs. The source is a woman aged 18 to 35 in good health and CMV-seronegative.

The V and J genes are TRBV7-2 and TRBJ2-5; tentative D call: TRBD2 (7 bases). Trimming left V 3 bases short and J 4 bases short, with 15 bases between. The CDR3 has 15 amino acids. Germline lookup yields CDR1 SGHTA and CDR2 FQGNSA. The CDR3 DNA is TGTGCCAGCAGCTTGGGGGGGGCCAGTCCAGAGACCCAGTACTTC. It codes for CASSLGGASPETQYF.

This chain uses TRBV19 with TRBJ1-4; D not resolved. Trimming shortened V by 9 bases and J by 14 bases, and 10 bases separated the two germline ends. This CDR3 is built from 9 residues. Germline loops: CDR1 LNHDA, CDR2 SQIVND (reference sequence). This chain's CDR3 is CARSVGLFF. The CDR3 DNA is TGTGCCAGATCGGTTGGTCTGTTTTTT.

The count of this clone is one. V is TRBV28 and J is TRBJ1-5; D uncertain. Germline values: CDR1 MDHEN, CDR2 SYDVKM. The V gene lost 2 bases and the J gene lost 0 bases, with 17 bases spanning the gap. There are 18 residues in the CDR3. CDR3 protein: CASSLILTGQASNQPQHF. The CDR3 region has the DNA TGTGCCAGCAGTTTAATCCTAACTGGGCAGGCTAGCAATCAGCCCCAGCATTTT.

The CDR3 loop is CAWSVNGGLNTEAFF. Written as DNA, the CDR3 is TGTGCCTGGAGTGTAAACGGGGGGCTAAACACTGAAGCTTTCTTT. This chain uses TRBV30 with TRBJ1-1; weak D call: TRBD1 (6 bases). Germline V gene data show CDR1 as GTSNPN and CDR2 as SVGIG (reference sequence). V gave up 0 bases and J gave up 2 bases, with 13 bases separating them. The CDR3 covers 15 residues.